This TCR beta chain is drawn from a study of shared clonotypes between healthy human individuals. General observations from the study: Estimated richness values were generally larger in naive subsets than in memory subsets.

Naive CD4+ cells were CD45RA-selected; the remaining cells were memory. A word on this clone: Its target is not known. The identical CDR3 is also encoded by other nucleotide sequences in the sample.

CDR1 and CDR2 from the germline V gene are SGHVS and FNYEAQ. The length of the CDR3 is 14 residues. The germline V and J ends were trimmed by 1 base and 0 bases, with 5 bases remaining between them. The table came from immunoSEQ multiplex PCR; TCRdb's copy has only in-frame clones and leaves some out. The table has about a million clones, 70% to 85% seen once; the top ten hold 0.85% to 1%. The chain employs TRBV7-6 and TRBJ2-3; D gene uncertain. The sequence was collected from a man between 18 and 35 years old in good health. Some clones in this sample may be carry-over from other donors' samples. The sequenced material came from memory CD4+ T cells from PBMCs. Subset described: CD45RA-negative fraction. This CDR3 reads CASSLVGSTDTQYF. CDR3 DNA sequence: TGTGCCAGCAGCTTAGTCGGTAGCACAGATACGCAGTATTTT.